These T cell receptor beta chains were read from a single sample in a study of kidney transplant recipient with SARS-CoV-2 infection. Each CDR3 protein is one row after TCRdb ran MiXCR on the reads. The profile shows under 250,000 distinct CDR3 sequences, around 26% of them singletons. The sequencing here drew on a blood sample, taken at baseline and between days 110 and 120 from a kidney transplant recipient. The receptor set was obtained from a male patient in his thirties who had COVID-19 and was a kidney transplant recipient. Some T cells may arise from the graft donor. CDR3s include the opening cysteine and the closing phenylalanine or tryptophan. The D gene is left open where the match is weak. The size of a clone is reported for some rows only, either as once, few or many, or as a class for expanded clones.

clone size	D gene	V gene	J gene	CDR3 protein	CDR3 DNA
many	NA	TRBV5-6	TRBJ2-5	CASSLSFGGRETQYF	TGTGCCAGCAGCTTGTCTTTCGGCGGACGGGAGACCCAGTACTTC
NA	NA	TRBV15	TRBJ1-5	CATSRGVGQPQHF	TGTGCCACCAGCAGAGGTGTGGGTCAGCCCCAGCATTTT
NA	NA	TRBV27	TRBJ1-1	CAGSPGQPGNTEAFF	TGTGCCGGCAGTCCTGGACAACCGGGGAACACTGAAGCTTTCTTT
few	NA	TRBV27	TRBJ2-1	CASSLGGQGTAGEQFF	TGTGCCAGCAGTTTAGGGGGTCAGGGGACGGCTGGGGAACAGTTCTTC
many	TRBD2	TRBV9	TRBJ2-5	CASSASGRMEETQYF	TGTGCCAGCAGCGCTAGCGGGAGGATGGAAGAGACCCAGTACTTC
many	TRBD2	TRBV6-1	TRBJ2-2	CASSEAGGPTGELFF	TGTGCCAGCAGCGAAGCGGGGGGGCCCACCGGGGAGCTGTTTTTT
many	NA	TRBV25-1	TRBJ1-2	CASSLKEELGKTYGYTF	TGTGCCAGCAGTCTAAAGGAAGAACTGGGAAAGACCTATGGCTACACCTTC
many	NA	TRBV6-5	TRBJ2-7	CASSYSAGQPEQYF	TGTGCCAGCAGTTACTCCGCTGGACAGCCCGAGCAGTACTTC
NA	NA	TRBV27	TRBJ2-5	CASSSLGVGTQYF	TGTGCCAGCAGCTCCCTCGGGGTAGGGACCCAGTACTTC
many	TRBD1	TRBV5-4	TRBJ2-5	CASSYWTGEETQYF	TGTGCCAGCAGCTATTGGACAGGGGAAGAGACCCAGTACTTC
many	NA	TRBV24-1	TRBJ2-1	CATSDPDKSSYNEQFF	TGTGCCACCAGTGACCCTGACAAGAGCTCCTACAATGAGCAGTTCTTC
many	NA	TRBV9	TRBJ1-2	CASSGHGGAYGYTF	TGTGCCAGCAGCGGCCACGGAGGGGCCTATGGCTACACCTTC
many	NA	TRBV25-1	TRBJ1-2	CASSIPAELGKTYGYTF	TGTGCCAGCAGTATTCCTGCAGAACTGGGAAAGACCTATGGCTACACCTTC
many	TRBD1	TRBV28	TRBJ1-2	CASSLKGARYGYTF	TGTGCCAGCAGTTTAAAGGGGGCACGCTATGGCTACACCTTC
many	NA	TRBV7-7	TRBJ1-2	CASSSRCKCRKTYGYTF	TGTGCCAGCAGCTCAAGATGTAAGTGCCGAAAGACCTATGGCTACACCTTC
many	TRBD1	TRBV19	TRBJ2-7	CASSNAVRTGEQYF	TGTGCCAGTAGTAACGCCGTACGGACAGGCGAGCAGTACTTC
many	NA	TRBV30	TRBJ1-2	CAWPNERYRKTYGYTF	TGTGCCTGGCCTAATGAGCGTTATAGAAAGACCTATGGCTACACCTTC
NA	NA	TRBV16	TRBJ1-2	CASSMVVVVRKTYGYTF	TGTGCCAGCAGCATGGTGGTGGTCGTTAGAAAGACCTATGGCTACACCTTC
many	TRBD1	TRBV19	TRBJ1-1	CASSQNGDSLTEAFF	TGTGCCAGTAGCCAAAATGGGGACAGTCTCACTGAAGCTTTCTTT
many	TRBD1	TRBV6-1	TRBJ1-1	CASSELIGQGNTEAFF	TGTGCCAGCAGTGAACTCATTGGACAGGGTAACACTGAAGCTTTCTTT
many	TRBD1	TRBV19	TRBJ1-5	CASRPTGTGVSNQPQHF	TGTGCCAGTAGGCCAACCGGGACAGGGGTGAGCAATCAGCCCCAGCATTTT
many	TRBD1	TRBV20-1	TRBJ2-7	CSAPTGSSYEQYF	TGCAGTGCCCCGACAGGGAGCTCCTACGAGCAGTACTTC
many	NA	TRBV10-2	TRBJ1-2	CASSIRSTSRKTYGYTF	TGCGCCAGCAGTATAAGAAGCACTTCTAGAAAGACCTATGGCTACACCTTC
few	TRBD1	TRBV12-3/TRBV12-4	TRBJ2-5	CASSPTTGGNGETQYF	TGTGCCAGCAGTCCAACGACAGGGGGAAACGGAGAGACCCAGTACTTC
many	NA	TRBV19	TRBJ2-1	CASSIRNEQFF	TGTGCCAGTAGTATTAGGAATGAGCAGTTCTTC
many	TRBD1	TRBV2	TRBJ1-6	CASSERGTVSPLHF	TGTGCCAGCAGTGAAAGGGGGACAGTCTCACCCCTCCACTTT
many	NA	TRBV3-1	TRBJ2-1	CASSQGGVGYNEQFF	TGTGCCAGCAGCCAAGGCGGGGTAGGGTACAATGAGCAGTTCTTC
NA	NA	TRBV6-5	TRBJ2-3	CASGERTGRDTQYF	TGTGCCAGCGGTGAAAGAACAGGGAGGGATACGCAGTATTTT
many	NA	TRBV2	TRBJ2-1	CASSSRRQSSYNEQFF	TGTGCCAGCAGTAGCCGCCGACAGAGCTCCTACAATGAGCAGTTCTTC
NA	NA	TRBV7-1	TRBJ1-2	CASSARGHEGKTYGYTF	TGTGCCAGCAGCGCACGCGGTCACGAGGGAAAGACCTATGGCTACACCTTC
few	NA	TRBV7-8	TRBJ1-2	CASSRDQFTRKTYGYTF	TGTGCCAGCAGCCGAGATCAGTTTACCCGAAAGACCTATGGCTACACCTTC